The rows below give T cell receptor beta chains drawn from one sample of a study of T cells in Graves' hyperthyroidism and ophthalmopathy. TCRdb re-called the multiplex PCR reads with MiXCR, one entry per CDR3 protein. The sample consists of 490,000 or so distinct CDR3 sequences, 40% to 50% of them appearing once. Input material: peripheral blood or thyroid tissue (not recorded which). These receptors all come from an adult woman with Graves' disease, either hyperthyroidism or ophthalmopathy (not recorded which). Both conserved end residues are part of each CDR3. Fields, in order: D gene, J gene, V gene, clone size, CDR3 DNA, CDR3 protein. The D gene is left open where the match is weak. Size is omitted from some rows. Given values are once, few, many or a class for expanded clones.

D: -
J: TRBJ1-2
V: TRBV20-1
size: -
DNA: TGCAGTGCCCGCGGGGGGGCATGGGGCTACACCTTC
CDR3: CSARGGAWGYTF

D: TRBD2
J: TRBJ2-7
V: TRBV7-2
size: -
DNA: TGTGCCAGCAGCAGAGCCGGGACTAGCGGGATTTTCGAGCAGTACTTC
CDR3: CASSRAGTSGIFEQYF

D: TRBD2
J: TRBJ2-2
V: TRBV3-1
size: few
DNA: TGTGCCAGCAGCCAACTAGCGGTGAACACCGGGGAGCTGTTTTTT
CDR3: CASSQLAVNTGELFF

D: -
J: TRBJ2-2
V: TRBV19
size: -
DNA: TGTGCCAGCAAGACTAGTTATTACGGGGAGCTGTTTTTT
CDR3: CASKTSYYGELFF

D: -
J: TRBJ1-1
V: TRBV6-2/TRBV6-3
size: few
DNA: TGTGCCAGCAGTTACCAGGGAGGGACTGAAGCTTTCTTT
CDR3: CASSYQGGTEAFF

D: -
J: TRBJ1-2
V: TRBV29-1
size: -
DNA: TGCAGCTTAGAAGGGGGTGGCTACACCTTC
CDR3: CSLEGGGYTF

D: -
J: TRBJ1-2
V: TRBV2
size: -
DNA: TGTGCCAGCAGTGAATGGGCAGAGGGGTCTTATGGCTACACCTTC
CDR3: CASSEWAEGSYGYTF

D: -
J: TRBJ1-5
V: TRBV2
size: few
DNA: TGTGCCAGCTCACCTTCCGCAAATAGCAATCAGCCCCAGCATTTT
CDR3: CASSPSANSNQPQHF

D: TRBD1
J: TRBJ1-1
V: TRBV2
size: -
DNA: TGTGCCAGCAGCCAGGACAGGATCGCTGAAGCTTTCTTT
CDR3: CASSQDRIAEAFF

D: -
J: TRBJ2-2
V: TRBV5-1
size: many
DNA: TGTGCCAGCAGCTTAGAAGGGGGCACCGGGGAGCTGTTTTTT
CDR3: CASSLEGGTGELFF

D: -
J: TRBJ1-1
V: TRBV5-1
size: -
DNA: TGCGCCAGCAGCTCCCTCTATCAGGGGATGAACACTGAAGCTTTCTTT
CDR3: CASSSLYQGMNTEAFF

D: -
J: TRBJ1-5
V: TRBV19
size: -
DNA: TGTGCCAGCAAAAGAGTGGGGGGCACCGGGATCCGCAATCAGCCCCAGCATTTT
CDR3: CASKRVGGTGIRNQPQHF

D: -
J: TRBJ1-1
V: TRBV5-6
size: many
DNA: TGTGCCAGCAGCTCCTCCGGGACCGGGAACACTGAAGCTTTCTTT
CDR3: CASSSSGTGNTEAFF

D: TRBD1
J: TRBJ2-7
V: TRBV10-3
size: few
DNA: TGTGCCATCAGTGATCGAGGGACAGTTTACGAGCAGTACTTC
CDR3: CAISDRGTVYEQYF

D: TRBD1
J: TRBJ1-2
V: TRBV29-1
size: many
DNA: TGCAGCGGAGGGGACAGGGGGAACGGTGGCTACACCTTC
CDR3: CSGGDRGNGGYTF

D: -
J: TRBJ1-1
V: TRBV29-1
size: many
DNA: TGCAGCTCCGGTCCTGCCGGGGCTGAAGCTTTCTTT
CDR3: CSSGPAGAEAFF

D: -
J: TRBJ2-6
V: TRBV11-2
size: -
DNA: TGTGCCAGCAGCTTAACAGGCAGTACCTCTGGGGCCAACGTCCTGACTTTC
CDR3: CASSLTGSTSGANVLTF

D: TRBD2
J: TRBJ2-1
V: TRBV10-3
size: -
DNA: TGTGCCATCAGAGATCTAGCGGGAGGATGGAATGAGCAGTTCTTC
CDR3: CAIRDLAGGWNEQFF

D: -
J: TRBJ2-7
V: TRBV10-3
size: -
DNA: TGTGCCATCAAAACCGGGAGCACATCAGACTCCTACGAGCAGTACTTC
CDR3: CAIKTGSTSDSYEQYF

D: -
J: TRBJ1-1
V: TRBV15
size: once
DNA: TGTGCCACCAGCCCAAGAACTGATGATGAAGCTTTCTTT
CDR3: CATSPRTDDEAFF

D: -
J: TRBJ2-7
V: TRBV7-9
size: many
DNA: TGTGCCAGCAGCTATCAGGGAGTTGGTCTGTACGAGCAGTACTTC
CDR3: CASSYQGVGLYEQYF

D: -
J: TRBJ1-1
V: TRBV10-3
size: -
DNA: TGTGCCATCGCCGACAAGACAGTGAACACTGAAGCTTTCTTT
CDR3: CAIADKTVNTEAFF

D: TRBD1
J: TRBJ1-2
V: TRBV5-1
size: few
DNA: TGCGCCAGCAGCTTTGACAGGGCAGCATATGGCTACACCTTC
CDR3: CASSFDRAAYGYTF

D: -
J: TRBJ2-7
V: TRBV2
size: -
DNA: TGTGCCAGCAGTTTACTATATGGGAAGGGATACGAGCAGTACTTC
CDR3: CASSLLYGKGYEQYF

D: -
J: TRBJ2-2
V: TRBV5-5
size: -
DNA: TGTGCCAGCAGCTTAGAAGGGACGGACCTTACTAACACCGGGGAGCTGTTTTTT
CDR3: CASSLEGTDLTNTGELFF

D: -
J: TRBJ2-7
V: TRBV7-2
size: once
DNA: TGTGCCAGCAGCCCGTCCGGACCGGGCGAGCAGTACTTC
CDR3: CASSPSGPGEQYF

D: TRBD1
J: TRBJ1-1
V: TRBV24-1
size: few
DNA: TGTGCCACCAGTGATTTTGGGTTGACAGGGAGAGAAGAAGCTTTCTTT
CDR3: CATSDFGLTGREEAFF

D: -
J: TRBJ1-2
V: TRBV2
size: -
DNA: TGTGCCATACGAGAGGGTCTTAACTATGGCTACACCTTC
CDR3: CAIREGLNYGYTF

D: TRBD1
J: TRBJ2-5
V: TRBV6-6
size: -
DNA: TGTGCCAGCAGTGAAGAACCGACAGGGGGCGGGGAGACCCAGTACTTC
CDR3: CASSEEPTGGGETQYF

D: TRBD2
J: TRBJ2-5
V: TRBV4-1
size: many
DNA: TGCGCCAGCAGTGGACTAGGGCACCGAGGAGAGACCCAGTACTTC
CDR3: CASSGLGHRGETQYF

D: -
J: TRBJ2-7
V: TRBV7-8
size: -
DNA: TGTGCCAGCAGCTTAAAGGCCCCCAGGGTCGGGTACGAGCAGTACTTC
CDR3: CASSLKAPRVGYEQYF

D: -
J: TRBJ1-4
V: TRBV5-1
size: many
DNA: TGCGCCAGCAAGCCCCCTGAGGCGGAATATGAAAAACTGTTTTTT
CDR3: CASKPPEAEYEKLFF

D: -
J: TRBJ1-3
V: TRBV15
size: -
DNA: TGTGCCACCAGCGTGGGGCAGGGCTTTGGAAACACCATATATTTT
CDR3: CATSVGQGFGNTIYF

D: -
J: TRBJ1-1
V: TRBV24-1
size: few
DNA: TGTGCCACCAGTGATTCTTCTGTGACGAGCACTGAAGCTTTCTTT
CDR3: CATSDSSVTSTEAFF

D: -
J: TRBJ1-3
V: TRBV5-1
size: many
DNA: TGCGCCAGCAGCCCCGTGAGCTCTGGAAACACCATATATTTT
CDR3: CASSPVSSGNTIYF

D: TRBD1
J: TRBJ1-6
V: TRBV5-1
size: -
DNA: TGCGCCAGCAGGAGGGGACAGGAACCCCTCCACTTT
CDR3: CASRRGQEPLHF

D: -
J: TRBJ1-4
V: TRBV19
size: -
DNA: TGTGCCAGTAGTATAACCGCAGATGAAAAACTGTTTTTT
CDR3: CASSITADEKLFF

D: TRBD2
J: TRBJ2-7
V: TRBV7-9
size: many
DNA: TGTGCCAGCAGCGCTCCCGGGACTAGCGGGGGCTACGAGCAGTACTTC
CDR3: CASSAPGTSGGYEQYF

D: TRBD2
J: TRBJ2-7
V: TRBV7-1
size: -
DNA: TGTGCCAGCAGCTCAAGACTAGCGCACCCCTACGAGCAGTACTTC
CDR3: CASSSRLAHPYEQYF

D: -
J: TRBJ2-7
V: TRBV15
size: few
DNA: TGTGCCACCAGCAGAGTTAACTTCTACGAGCAGTACTTC
CDR3: CATSRVNFYEQYF

D: -
J: TRBJ1-1
V: TRBV29-1
size: many
DNA: TGCAGCGGTGCTGCGGGGAACACTGAAGCTTTCTTT
CDR3: CSGAAGNTEAFF

D: TRBD2
J: TRBJ2-7
V: TRBV20-1
size: -
DNA: TGCAGTGCTACTAGCGGGGGATCCTACGAGCAGTACTTC
CDR3: CSATSGGSYEQYF

D: TRBD1
J: TRBJ1-2
V: TRBV25-1
size: -
DNA: TGTGCCAGCAGTTTAGGACCAGGGGGTCTTTATGGCTACACCTTC
CDR3: CASSLGPGGLYGYTF

D: -
J: TRBJ2-7
V: TRBV11-1
size: few
DNA: TGTGCCAGCAGCCGGGGGCTAGGGACCTACGAGCAGTACTTC
CDR3: CASSRGLGTYEQYF

D: -
J: TRBJ1-2
V: TRBV5-1
size: few
DNA: TGCGCCAGCAGCTTGGATTTGGGGCAGGGACATGGCTACACCTTC
CDR3: CASSLDLGQGHGYTF

D: -
J: TRBJ1-2
V: TRBV20-1
size: -
DNA: TGCAGTGCTAATGGACAGTCAAACTATGGCTACACCTTC
CDR3: CSANGQSNYGYTF

D: -
J: TRBJ1-4
V: TRBV7-3
size: many
DNA: TGTGCCAGCAGCCCGACGGCTTGGGATAATGAAAAACTGTTTTTT
CDR3: CASSPTAWDNEKLFF

D: -
J: TRBJ1-6
V: TRBV5-1
size: -
DNA: TGCGCCAGCCGGGTGGCGGGATTACTGGAATCACCCCTCCACTTT
CDR3: CASRVAGLLESPLHF

D: TRBD1
J: TRBJ1-2
V: TRBV10-3
size: few
DNA: TGTGCCATCAGTGTACAGGGGGCATACACCTTC
CDR3: CAISVQGAYTF

D: TRBD1
J: TRBJ2-7
V: TRBV2
size: many
DNA: TGTGCCAGCAGCCGGGACAGGGGGCAGTACGAGCAGTACTTC
CDR3: CASSRDRGQYEQYF

D: -
J: TRBJ1-1
V: TRBV20-1
size: -
DNA: TGCAGTGCTAGAAGCGGGGCTTGGGAGACTGAAGCTTTCTTT
CDR3: CSARSGAWETEAFF